Below are 3 T cell receptor beta chains sequenced from a single sample in a study of cytomegalovirus exposure and HLA in healthy donors. Primers: 60 Vbeta forward and 13 Jbeta reverse. Method: immunoSEQ multiplex PCR; TCRdb's copy keeps in-frame clones and lacks some. The data show approximately 110,000 clones, 70% to 80% seen once. What was sequenced was PBMCs. Source of these receptors: a female donor in good health and CMV-seropositive.

J is TRBJ2-3 and V is TRBV7-2; 14 nucleotides align to TRBD2. The CDR3 totals 16 residues. Per germline, CDR1 SGHTA and CDR2 FQGNSA. With V trimmed by 5 bases and J by 2 bases, 3 bases remained unmatched. CDR3 protein: CASSPGLAGVTDTQYF. The CDR3 nucleotides are TGTGCCAGCAGCCCGGGACTAGCGGGGGTCACAGATACGCAGTATTTT.

V usage is TRBV9 and J usage is TRBJ2-2, with 7 bases fitting TRBD1. The V and J ends lost 4 bases and 0 bases, in that order; junction bases with no gene match: 6. Per germline, CDR1 SGDLS and CDR2 YYNGEE. This CDR3 contains 16 residues. The CDR3 DNA sequence: TGTGCCAGCAGCCCCCGACAGGGAACGAACACCGGGGAGCTGTTTTTT. Translation gives CASSPRQGTNTGELFF.

This clone was seen a handful of times. This chain uses TRBV10-2 with TRBJ2-1; 14 bases map to TRBD2. The CDR3 has 17 residues. Losses at the gene ends were 3 bases for V and 7 bases for J; bases not matched to a gene: 8. Germline-derived CDR1 and CDR2 are WSHSY and SAAADI. The CDR3 bases are TGCGCCAGCAGTGATCCAGGGACTAGCGGGAGTCGGAATGAGCAGTTCTTC. This encodes CASSDPGTSGSRNEQFF.